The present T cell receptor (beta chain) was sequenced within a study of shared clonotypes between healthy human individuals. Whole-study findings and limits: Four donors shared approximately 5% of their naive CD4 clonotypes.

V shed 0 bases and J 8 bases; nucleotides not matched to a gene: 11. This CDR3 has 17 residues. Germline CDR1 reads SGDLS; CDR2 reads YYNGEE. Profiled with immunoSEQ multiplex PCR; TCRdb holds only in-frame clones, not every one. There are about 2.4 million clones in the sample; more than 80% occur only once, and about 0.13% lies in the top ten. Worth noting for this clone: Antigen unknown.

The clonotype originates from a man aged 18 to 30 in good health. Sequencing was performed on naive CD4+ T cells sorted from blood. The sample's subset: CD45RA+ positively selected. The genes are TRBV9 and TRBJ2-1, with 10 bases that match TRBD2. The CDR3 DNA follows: TGTGCCAGCAGCGTAGAAGCGGGAGGGCCTAGGTCGTATGAGCAGTTCTTC. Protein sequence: CASSVEAGGPRSYEQFF. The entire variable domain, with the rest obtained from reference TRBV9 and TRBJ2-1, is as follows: DSGVTQTPKHLITATGQRVTLRCSPRSGDLSVYWYQQSLDQGLQFLIQYYNGEERAKGNILERFSAQQFPDLHSELNLSSLELGDSALYFCASSVEAGGPRSYEQFFGPGTRLTVL.